The 22 T cell receptor beta chains below were found in one sample sequenced in a study of shared clonotypes between healthy human individuals. The table came from immunoSEQ multiplex PCR; TCRdb's copy has only in-frame clones and leaves some out. The sample has 550,000 to 700,000 clones, more than 70% seen once. Sequencing was performed on memory CD4+ T cells sorted from blood. Subset noted: CD45RA-negative fraction. These receptors were obtained from a woman younger than 45 in good health.

This chain joins TRBV2 and TRBJ2-5; 7 nucleotides match TRBD1. The better agreement between TRBJ2-7 and the DNA end casts doubt on the J call. Germline V CDR1 and CDR2: SNHLY, FYNNEI. The CDR3 is 14 amino acids. CDR3 in amino acids: CASRASGGTYEQYF. In DNA, the CDR3 is TGTGCCAGCAGAGCTTCAGGGGGTACCTACGAGCAGTACTTC.

This clone was detected only a few times. The chain has TRBV13 and TRBJ2-1; TRBD1 aligns across 9 bases. The CDR3 contains 13 residues. Trimming took 5 bases from V and 8 from J; bases not matched to a gene: 4. Germline V CDR1 and CDR2: PRHDT, FYEKMQ (reference sequence). Here the CDR3 reads CASSQDRGDEQFF. The CDR3 DNA is TGTGCCAGCAGCCAGGACAGGGGCGATGAGCAGTTCTTC.

The J gene is TRBJ1-1, the V gene TRBV2, with D unresolved. This CDR3 comprises 13 residues. Per germline, CDR1 SNHLY and CDR2 FYNNEI. Trimming took off 4 bases at V and 1 base at J, with 7 bases between the two ends. CDR3 protein: CASSVMQNTEAFF. CDR3 sequence (DNA): TGTGCCAGCAGTGTGATGCAGAACACTGAAGCTTTCTTT.

This clone was detected only once. V is TRBV29-1 and J is TRBJ2-7; a possible D gene is TRBD2 (5 bases). Germline values: CDR1 SQVTM, CDR2 ANQGSEA. CDR3 size: 14 residues. The ends were cut back, 0 bases at V and 3 bases at J, with 12 bases in the middle. The CDR3: CSVEDRETNYEQYF. The CDR3 DNA sequence: TGCAGCGTTGAAGATCGTGAGACTAACTACGAGCAGTACTTC.

The rearrangement joins TRBV19 to TRBJ2-2; possible D gene TRBD1, 5 bases. This CDR3 has 14 residues. V lost 6 bases, J lost 3 bases, and 11 bases lay in between. Germline CDR1 and CDR2: LNHDA and SQIVND (reference sequence). CDR3 DNA sequence: TGTGCCAGTAGGGGCCGCAGGGACACCGGGGAGCTGTTTTTT. Its protein product is CASRGRRDTGELFF.

This chain uses TRBV28 with TRBJ2-1; D gene unclear. Trimming shortened V by 2 bases and J by 15 bases, and 11 bases separated the two germline ends. This CDR3 has 11 amino acids. Germline loops: CDR1 MDHEN, CDR2 SYDVKM. CDR3 in DNA: TGTGCCAGCAGTTTAGGTAGGGTTTGGTTCTTC. Its protein is CASSLGRVWFF.

This clone was counted many times. The chain employs TRBV2 and TRBJ1-1; no reliable D call. This CDR3 comprises 15 residues. V was shortened by 6 bases and J by 2 bases, with 16 bases between the two germline ends. The germline gives CDR1 SNHLY, CDR2 FYNNEI. This CDR3 reads CASRDWAPGNTEAFF. The CDR3, as DNA: TGTGCCAGCAGAGATTGGGCACCTGGCAACACTGAAGCTTTCTTT.

V is TRBV5-1 and J is TRBJ2-7; 11 positions agree with TRBD2. The V segment lost 1 base and the J segment 2 bases; nucleotides outside the gene matches: 2. Germline CDR1 is SGHRS and CDR2 is YFSETQ. This CDR3 is built from 15 residues. This CDR3 is CASSLSLAGAYEQYF. CDR3 sequence (DNA): TGCGCCAGCAGCTTGTCACTAGCGGGAGCCTACGAGCAGTACTTC.

This clone was seen just once. The chain uses TRBV7-9 and TRBJ2-7; no firm D call. The CDR3 length is 13 residues. The germline V gene has CDR1 SEHNR and CDR2 FQNEAQ (reference sequence). The ends were cut back, 6 bases at V and 3 bases at J, with 12 bases in the middle. The CDR3 loop is CASSLSAVYEQYF. CDR3 in DNA: TGTGCCAGCAGTTTGTCGGCAGTCTACGAGCAGTACTTC.

The chain links TRBV2 to TRBJ1-5, with D perhaps TRBD1 (5 bases). Germline CDR1 SNHLY, CDR2 FYNNEI. This CDR3 is built from 13 residues. V lost 4 bases and J lost 3, with 7 bases in between. The CDR3 region is CASSGQFNQPQHF. The CDR3 region has the DNA TGTGCCAGCAGTGGACAGTTCAATCAGCCCCAGCATTTT.

This clone was seen a few times. The rearrangement uses TRBV5-1 and TRBJ1-1, with a tentative D call TRBD1 (5 bases). Germline CDR1 reads SGHRS; CDR2 reads YFSETQ. V was cut by 4 bases and J by 1 base, with 14 bases left in between. This CDR3 has 15 residues. CDR3 residues: CASSQGGQANTEAFF. CDR3 sequence (DNA): TGCGCCAGCAGCCAGGGTGGGCAGGCGAACACTGAAGCTTTCTTT.

The V gene is TRBV6-5, the J gene TRBJ2-7; either TRBD1 or TRBD2 may fit D (5 bases each). Germline V CDR1 and CDR2: MNHEY, SVGAGI. The length of the CDR3 is 14 residues. Trimming left V 5 bases short and J 4 bases short, with 15 bases between. The CDR3 DNA reads as TGTGCCAGCAGTCCTTCCGGGACCTCATACGAGCAGTACTTC. As protein: CASSPSGTSYEQYF.

The rearrangement uses TRBV2 and TRBJ2-5; 9 bases fit TRBD1. After removal of 6 bases from V and 2 bases from J, the junction contained 7 bases not matched to a gene. The CDR3 consists of 15 residues. Germline-derived CDR1 and CDR2 are SNHLY and FYNNEI. CDR3 DNA sequence: TGTGCCAGCAGGCCGACAGGGGGAAAACAAGAGACCCAGTACTTC. This sequence encodes CASRPTGGKQETQYF. Full variable domain (remainder filled in from reference TRBV2 and TRBJ2-5): EPEVTQTPSHQVTQMGQEVILRCVPISNHLYFYWYRQILGQKVEFLVSFYNNEISEKSEIFDDQFSVERPDGSNFTLKIRSTKLEDSAMYFCASRPTGGKQETQYFGPGTRLLVL.

V usage is TRBV25-1 and J usage is TRBJ2-2; 10 nucleotides line up with TRBD1. CDR1 MGHDK and CDR2 SYGVNS come from the germline V gene. The CDR3 contains 15 residues. The trim removed 2 bases at V and 6 bases at J, leaving 3 bases unmatched. Here the CDR3 DNA reads TGTGCCAGCAGTGAACCGGGACAGGGGTCCGGGGAGCTGTTTTTT. Amino acid sequence: CASSEPGQGSGELFF.

This clone was recorded once. This chain links TRBV7-8 with TRBJ1-1; D remains unclear. CDR3 length: 17 amino acids. Germline V gives CDR1 SGHVS, CDR2 FQNEAQ. The germline V and J ends were trimmed by 1 base and 9 bases, with 24 bases remaining between them. The CDR3 DNA is TGTGCCAGCAGCTTAGTTCTTTTGCCCCACTTTGCACAGAAAGCTTTCTTT. As protein: CASSLVLLPHFAQKAFF.

The chain combines TRBV28 with TRBJ1-2; no reliable D call. Trimming cost V 2 bases and J 3 bases, with 7 bases left between them. Germline V gene sequence: CDR1 MDHEN, CDR2 SYDVKM. The CDR3 runs to 13 residues. CDR3 protein: CASSLMAYYGYTF. The CDR3 bases are TGTGCCAGCAGTTTAATGGCTTACTATGGCTACACCTTC.

This chain uses TRBV21-1 with TRBJ2-2; TRBD2, as called in the table, went unchecked against the DNA. TRBV21-1 is annotated as a pseudogene. This CDR3 contains 20 residues. In nucleotides, the CDR3 is TGTGCCAGCAGCAAAGAAAGGCTCCCCTCCCGGGAAAAAGGAACCGGGGAGCTGTTTTTT. Amino acids: CASSKERLPSREKGTGELFF.

The chain recombines TRBV13 with TRBJ1-1, with D perhaps matching TRBD1 (5 bases). The V end lost 3 bases, the J end lost 1 base, and 12 bases lay between the germline ends. CDR1 and CDR2 from the germline V gene are PRHDT and FYEKMQ (reference sequence). This CDR3 comprises 15 residues. CDR3 sequence: CASSFLPQGNTEAFF. The CDR3, as DNA: TGTGCCAGCAGCTTCTTACCCCAGGGGAACACTGAAGCTTTCTTT.

As to this clone: Other DNA sequences of this sample code for an identical CDR3. V usage is TRBV9 and J usage is TRBJ2-3, with D uncertain. V lost 0 bases and J 3 bases, leaving 2 bases between the germline ends. The CDR3 runs to 12 residues. Germline assignment: CDR1 SGDLS and CDR2 YYNGEE. The chain's CDR3 is CASSVATDTQYF. The CDR3 coding sequence is TGTGCCAGCAGCGTAGCTACAGATACGCAGTATTTT.

The V call is TRBV6-1, the J call TRBJ2-5; 10 positions agree with TRBD1. The CDR3 totals 15 residues. Losses at the gene ends were 7 bases for V and 2 bases for J; bases not matched to a gene: 7. Germline V lookup: CDR1 MNHNS, CDR2 SASEGT. CDR3 residues: CASTTGQGVQETQYF. For the CDR3, the DNA is TGTGCCAGCACCACCGGACAGGGGGTTCAAGAGACCCAGTACTTC.

J is TRBJ1-2 and V is TRBV29-1, with TRBD1 matching 7 bases. Germline CDR1 reads SQVTM; CDR2 reads ANQGSEA. CDR3 length equals 16 residues. Trimming cost V 6 bases and J 2 bases; bases outside gene matches: 15. CDR3: CSVARTGKGGNYGYTF. CDR3 in DNA: TGCAGCGTCGCCAGGACAGGAAAGGGCGGCAACTATGGCTACACCTTC.

The chain has TRBV6-1 and TRBJ1-2; D call uncertain. Germline V CDR1 and CDR2: MNHNS, SASEGT. V was cut by 6 bases and J by 4 bases, with 12 bases left in between. The CDR3 runs to 13 residues. In nucleotides, the CDR3 is TGTGCCAGCAGCCGGACCGCCACCTATGGCTACACCTTC. This sequence encodes CASSRTATYGYTF.